The clone carrying this T cell receptor beta chain was seen a handful of times. Its antigen remains unknown. Prepared TCR beta cDNA libraries contained unique molecular identifiers. TCRdb reprocessed the PCR reads via MiXCR and lists one record per CDR3 protein. The sample lists hundreds of thousands of distinct CDR3 sequences, approximately 50% occurring once. These data come from a study of post-analysis software for immune sequencing data. Overall study findings and caveats: There were five TRBV segments more frequent in patients than controls, and TRBV5-6, TRBV5-1 and TRBV20-1 were among them.

CDR3 length: 14 residues. Germline values: CDR1 SGHVS, CDR2 FNYEAQ. The gene calls are TRBV7-6 and TRBJ2-4, with D possibly matching TRBD1 (6 bases). The DNA end is a closer match to TRBJ2-7, so the J assignment may be wrong. Sequencing was carried out using blood. The sequence came from a girl aged 5 to 17 with multiple sclerosis. The CDR3 here is CASSLERQVYEQYF. The CDR3 DNA follows: TGTGCCAGCAGCTTAGAGAGACAGGTTTACGAGCAGTACTTC.